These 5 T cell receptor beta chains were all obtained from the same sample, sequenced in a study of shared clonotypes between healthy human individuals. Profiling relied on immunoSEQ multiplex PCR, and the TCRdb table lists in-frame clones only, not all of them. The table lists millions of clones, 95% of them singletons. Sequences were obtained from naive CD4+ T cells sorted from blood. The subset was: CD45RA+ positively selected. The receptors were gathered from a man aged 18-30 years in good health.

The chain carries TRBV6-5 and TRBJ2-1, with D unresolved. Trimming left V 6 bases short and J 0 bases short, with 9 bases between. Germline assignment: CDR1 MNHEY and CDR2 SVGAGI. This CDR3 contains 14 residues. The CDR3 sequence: CASRRASSYNEQFF. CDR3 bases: TGTGCCAGCAGACGGGCGAGCTCCTACAATGAGCAGTTCTTC.

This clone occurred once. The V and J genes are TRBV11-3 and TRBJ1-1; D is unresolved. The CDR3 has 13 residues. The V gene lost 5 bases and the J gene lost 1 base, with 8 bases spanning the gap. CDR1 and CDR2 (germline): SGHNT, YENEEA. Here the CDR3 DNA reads TGTGCCAGCAGCATTTCCACGAACACTGAAGCTTTCTTT. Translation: CASSISTNTEAFF.

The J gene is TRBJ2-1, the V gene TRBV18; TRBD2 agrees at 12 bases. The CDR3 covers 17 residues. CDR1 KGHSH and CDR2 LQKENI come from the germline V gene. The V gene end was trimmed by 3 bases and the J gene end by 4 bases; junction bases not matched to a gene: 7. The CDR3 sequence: CASSPQSGTSGYNEQFF. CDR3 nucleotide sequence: TGTGCCAGCTCACCTCAGAGCGGGACTAGCGGGTACAATGAGCAGTTCTTC.

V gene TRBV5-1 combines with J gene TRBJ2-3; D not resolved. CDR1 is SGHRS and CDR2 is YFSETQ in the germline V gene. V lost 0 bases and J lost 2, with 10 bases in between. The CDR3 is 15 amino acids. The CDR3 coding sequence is TGCGCCAGCAGCTTGGACAGTCAGAACACAGATACGCAGTATTTT. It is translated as CASSLDSQNTDTQYF.

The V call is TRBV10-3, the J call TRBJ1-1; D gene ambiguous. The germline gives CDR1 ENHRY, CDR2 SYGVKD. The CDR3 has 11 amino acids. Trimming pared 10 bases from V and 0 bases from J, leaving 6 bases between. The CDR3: CATTVNTEAFF. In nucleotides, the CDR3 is TGTGCCACCACTGTGAACACTGAAGCTTTCTTT.